This is a list of T cell receptor beta chains from one sample in a study of CD8+ T cells in alopecia areata. Some clones are missing from TCRdb's copy, which holds only in-frame ones; the method was immunoSEQ multiplex PCR. The sample has 100,000 to 150,000 clones, around 49% seen once. The source was CD8+ T cells sorted from blood, collected at week 0. These TCRs come from a human donor with alopecia areata. CDR3s include the opening cysteine and the closing phenylalanine or tryptophan. The D gene is left open where the match is weak. The listing skips clone size in some rows; elsewhere it reads once, few, many or a size class.

D: .
size: few
V: TRBV7-9
J: TRBJ2-7
CDR3: CASSSGNIHEQYF
DNA: TGTGCCAGCAGCTCTGGGAATATCCACGAGCAGTACTTC

D: .
size: .
V: TRBV4-1
J: TRBJ1-2
CDR3: CASSAEANYGYTF
DNA: TGCGCCAGCAGCGCCGAAGCTAACTATGGCTACACCTTC

D: .
size: .
V: TRBV4-1
J: TRBJ2-2
CDR3: CASSQDGGAGELFF
DNA: TGCGCCAGCAGCCAAGACGGAGGCGCCGGGGAGCTGTTTTTT

D: .
size: few
V: TRBV9
J: TRBJ2-1
CDR3: CASSVGASSYNEQFF
DNA: TGTGCCAGCAGCGTAGGGGCTAGTTCCTACAATGAGCAGTTCTTC

D: TRBD1
size: .
V: TRBV9
J: TRBJ2-1
CDR3: CASSARQGGLDEQFF
DNA: TGTGCCAGCAGCGCCAGACAGGGGGGTTTGGATGAGCAGTTCTTC

D: .
size: few
V: TRBV27
J: TRBJ2-3
CDR3: CASSSHPWGSLTDTQYF
DNA: TGTGCCAGCAGCTCCCACCCTTGGGGCTCTCTCACAGATACGCAGTATTTT

D: .
size: .
V: TRBV30
J: TRBJ1-1
CDR3: CAWSLGGGAFF
DNA: TGTGCCTGGAGCTTAGGGGGGGGAGCTTTCTTT

D: .
size: .
V: TRBV30
J: TRBJ1-1
CDR3: CARESNTEAFF
DNA: TGTGCCCGGGAGTCGAACACTGAAGCTTTCTTT

D: .
size: .
V: TRBV11-1
J: TRBJ2-7
CDR3: CASSFVGVSYEQYF
DNA: TGTGCCAGCAGCTTTGTCGGGGTCTCCTACGAGCAGTACTTC

D: .
size: .
V: TRBV5-1
J: TRBJ1-3
CDR3: CASSTSGFHEGNTIYF
DNA: TGCGCCAGCAGTACCTCCGGGTTCCACGAAGGAAACACCATATATTTT